The rows below give T cell receptor beta chains drawn from one sample of a study of control samples from healthy donors and cancer patients. Sequenced by immunoSEQ multiplex PCR; TCRdb stores in-frame clones only, minus some. The sample shows around 250,000 clones, roughly four fifths of them seen only once. Sequencing was carried out using PBMCs. These receptors came from a woman aged 55-70 years with lung cancer. Both conserved end residues are part of each CDR3. The D gene is left open where the match is weak. Size values are once, few and many counts, or a class for expanded clones, and some rows have none.

V	size	J	D	CDR3	DNA
TRBV28	.	TRBJ1-5	.	CASRSRGSGNQPQHF	TGTGCCAGCAGGTCGCGAGGTTCGGGCAATCAGCCCCAGCATTTT
TRBV11-1	few	TRBJ1-6	.	CASSLGHHNSPLHF	TGTGCCAGCAGCTTGGGACACCATAATTCACCCCTCCACTTT
TRBV18	.	TRBJ2-5	.	CASSPPKGGAETQYF	TGTGCCAGCTCACCACCGAAGGGGGGTGCGGAGACCCAGTACTTC
TRBV18	.	TRBJ2-7	TRBD2	CASSPPSGRSSYEQYF	TGTGCCAGCTCACCACCCAGCGGGAGGTCCTCCTACGAGCAGTACTTC
TRBV18	.	TRBJ2-3	TRBD1	CASSPATGVISTDTQYF	TGTGCCAGCTCACCTGCAACAGGGGTGATTAGCACAGATACGCAGTATTTT
TRBV4-1	.	TRBJ1-2	.	CASSRAGWNYGYTF	TGCGCCAGCAGCCGAGCGGGGTGGAACTATGGCTACACCTTC
TRBV6-1	.	TRBJ1-1	.	CASSDPGKDTEAFF	TGTGCCAGCAGTGACCCCGGGAAGGACACTGAAGCTTTCTTT
TRBV5-4	.	TRBJ1-2	.	CASSLDLEAYGYTF	TGTGCCAGCAGCTTGGATTTGGAGGCCTATGGCTACACCTTC
TRBV27	.	TRBJ2-7	.	CASSPRDPTNGQYF	TGTGCCAGCAGTCCCCGGGACCCTACTAACGGGCAGTACTTC
TRBV2	.	TRBJ2-1	TRBD2	CASSEQGLAGGEQFF	TGTGCCAGCAGTGAACAAGGACTAGCGGGAGGTGAGCAGTTCTTC
TRBV5-1	.	TRBJ1-4	.	CASSLDIGTNEKLFF	TGCGCCAGCAGCCTAGATATCGGGACTAATGAAAAACTGTTTTTT
TRBV3-1/TRBV3-2	.	TRBJ2-5	.	CASSLREVETQYF	TGTGCCAGCAGCTTGAGGGAAGTGGAGACCCAGTACTTC
TRBV19	few	TRBJ1-5	.	CASTSVIYGNQPQHF	TGTGCCAGTACCTCAGTGATCTATGGCAATCAGCCCCAGCATTTT
TRBV5-1	.	TRBJ2-5	.	CASTVPDREEETQYF	TGCGCCAGCACCGTACCCGACAGGGAGGAAGAGACCCAGTACTTC